The rows below give T cell receptor beta chains drawn from one sample of a study of CD8+CD57+ T cells in acquired aplastic anemia. TCRdb used MiXCR to reprocess the reads, holding one entry per CDR3 protein. Counted here are around 200,000 distinct CDR3 sequences, just under 50% occurring once; the ten biggest clones make up over 7.5%. Sequencing was carried out using sorted CD4+, CD8+, or CD8+CD57+ T cells (not recorded which) from PBMCs. The origin of the receptors is a human donor with aplastic anemia. Both conserved end residues are part of each CDR3. The D gene is left open where the match is weak. Only some rows state a clone size, as once, few, many or a class for expanded clones.

>TRBV5-6|TRBJ1-1|-|many
CASSPLRGRMNTEAFF
TGTGCCAGCAGCCCTCTCCGAGGGAGGATGAACACTGAAGCTTTCTTT
>TRBV20-1|TRBJ2-1|TRBD2|many
CSARALGLAGVNEQFF
TGCAGTGCTAGAGCCCTAGGACTAGCGGGAGTCAATGAGCAGTTCTTC
>TRBV5-5|TRBJ1-5|-|many
CASSSSGTNSNQPQHF
TGTGCCAGCAGCTCGTCCGGGACAAATAGCAATCAGCCCCAGCATTTT
>TRBV7-2|TRBJ1-2|-|many
CASRAQGNYGYTF
TGTGCCAGCAGGGCCCAGGGAAACTATGGCTACACCTTC
>TRBV19|TRBJ2-7|-|many
CASSRSSAVSGPNEQYF
TGTGCCAGTAGTAGATCCTCAGCAGTCTCGGGTCCGAACGAGCAGTACTTC
>TRBV5-8|TRBJ2-5|-|many
CASSLRPGARETQYF
TGTGCCAGCAGCTTGAGGCCGGGAGCCAGAGAGACCCAGTACTTC
>TRBV6-1|TRBJ2-7|-|-
CASSDSGPDSYEQYF
TGTGCCAGCAGCGACAGCGGGCCAGACTCCTACGAGCAGTACTTC
>TRBV7-2|TRBJ2-3|-|few
CASTGSGGDTQYF
TGTGCCAGCACTGGGAGCGGTGGGGATACGCAGTATTTT
>TRBV20-1|TRBJ2-3|-|many
CSARDFGGGGSTDTQYF
TGCAGTGCTAGAGATTTCGGCGGGGGCGGGAGCACAGATACGCAGTATTTT
>TRBV10-3|TRBJ2-7|-|many
CAISEETRPYEQYF
TGTGCCATCAGTGAAGAGACTAGACCCTACGAGCAGTACTTC
>TRBV7-9|TRBJ1-2|-|many
CASSLSKQGLVGYTF
TGTGCCAGCAGCTTATCCAAGCAGGGACTCGTTGGCTACACCTTC
>TRBV7-2|TRBJ2-7|-|-
CASSTDGRGEQYF
TGTGCCAGCAGCACAGACGGTCGGGGTGAGCAGTACTTC
>TRBV10-3|TRBJ2-3|-|-
CASSSGNFDPDTQYF
TGTGCCAGCAGTTCAGGGAATTTCGACCCAGATACGCAGTATTTT
>TRBV15|TRBJ1-5|TRBD1|-
CATSSDTTGGRQPQHF
TGTGCCACCAGCAGTGACACAACAGGGGGCAGGCAGCCCCAGCATTTT
>TRBV7-7|TRBJ2-3|-|once
CASSPVVGGPDTQYF
TGTGCTAGCAGCCCGGTTGTGGGAGGACCAGATACGCAGTATTTT
>TRBV2|TRBJ2-5|TRBD2|few
CASSAGGLAGEETQYF
TGTGCCAGCAGTGCTGGCGGACTAGCGGGAGAAGAGACCCAGTACTTC
>TRBV5-1|TRBJ1-1|TRBD1|few
CASSWTGTANTEAFF
TGCGCCAGCAGCTGGACTGGGACAGCGAACACTGAAGCTTTCTTT
>TRBV4-1|TRBJ2-7|-|many
CASSQAFAAEQYF
TGCGCCAGCAGCCAAGCGTTTGCAGCCGAGCAGTACTTC
>TRBV19|TRBJ1-4|-|many
CASSPRAALTTNEKLFF
TGTGCCAGTAGTCCCCGGGCCGCCCTCACAACTAATGAAAAACTGTTTTTT
>TRBV10-3|TRBJ2-1|-|many
CAISDGGRGKDEQFF
TGTGCCATCAGTGATGGGGGGCGCGGTAAGGATGAGCAGTTCTTC
>TRBV4-2|TRBJ1-1|TRBD1|few
CASSPGDRKNTEAFF
TGTGCCAGCAGCCCCGGGGACAGAAAAAACACTGAAGCTTTCTTT
>TRBV7-9|TRBJ2-7|-|few
CASSSSGSYEQYF
TGTGCCAGCAGTAGCTCGGGGTCCTACGAGCAGTACTTC
>TRBV24-1|TRBJ2-3|TRBD2|-
CATSEGGLALTDTQYF
TGTGCCACCAGTGAAGGGGGACTAGCGCTGACAGATACGCAGTATTTT
>TRBV10-3|TRBJ2-7|-|-
CAISGRQDSYEQYF
TGTGCCATCAGTGGACGGCAGGACAGTTACGAGCAGTACTTC
>TRBV19|TRBJ2-3|-|-
CASSLPLGLDSDTQYF
TGTGCCAGTAGTCTCCCCCTCGGGTTAGATTCGGATACGCAGTATTTT
>TRBV24-1|TRBJ2-5|-|many
CATSDFKETQYF
TGTGCCACCAGTGATTTCAAAGAGACCCAGTACTTC
>TRBV11-2|TRBJ1-2|TRBD1|many
CASSLDGTGPYGYTF
TGTGCCAGCAGCTTAGATGGGACAGGGCCCTATGGCTACACCTTC
>TRBV7-9|TRBJ1-1|-|-
CASSRWGLTNTEAFF
TGTGCCAGCAGCCGTTGGGGGTTAACGAACACTGAAGCTTTCTTT
>TRBV15|TRBJ2-1|TRBD2|few
CATSSAATSGNFYEQFF
TGTGCCACCAGCAGTGCCGCTACTAGCGGGAACTTCTATGAGCAGTTCTTC
>TRBV20-1|TRBJ2-7|-|-
CSANLAPGVEQYF
TGCAGTGCTAACTTGGCTCCAGGGGTAGAGCAGTACTTC
>TRBV4-3|TRBJ2-3|-|-
CASSLGLEDTQYF
TGCGCCAGCAGCCTTGGTTTGGAGGATACGCAGTATTTT
>TRBV15|TRBJ2-1|TRBD2|-
CATSRGSKREYNEQFF
TGTGCCACCAGCAGAGGATCTAAGCGGGAGTACAATGAGCAGTTCTTC
>TRBV10-2|TRBJ1-3|TRBD1|many
CASSDPQGRIGNTIYF
TGCGCCAGCAGTGACCCACAGGGGCGAATCGGAAACACCATATATTTT
>TRBV6-1|TRBJ2-7|-|many
CASSERAVERYEQYF
TGTGCCAGCAGCGAAAGGGCAGTTGAGAGGTACGAGCAGTACTTC
>TRBV5-1|TRBJ2-7|-|-
CASSGGDSYEQYF
TGCGCCAGCAGCGGGGGCGACTCCTACGAGCAGTACTTC
>TRBV5-5|TRBJ2-5|-|-
CASSGGRVGETQYF
TGTGCCAGCAGTGGGGGCAGGGTGGGAGAGACCCAGTACTTC
>TRBV7-2|TRBJ2-5|TRBD1|many
CASSQNRGQETQYF
TGTGCCAGCAGCCAAAACAGGGGCCAAGAGACCCAGTACTTC
>TRBV24-1|TRBJ2-2|-|-
CATSDFPLISAGELFF
TGTGCCACCAGTGATTTCCCCCTTATTTCCGCCGGGGAGCTGTTTTTT
>TRBV24-1|TRBJ2-7|-|-
CATSDSFGNYEQYF
TGTGCCACCAGTGATTCATTCGGGAACTACGAGCAGTACTTC
>TRBV6-1|TRBJ1-2|-|few
CTSSILPGRRGGYTF
TGTACCAGCAGTATTCTTCCCGGACGGAGGGGGGGCTACACCTTC
>TRBV29-1|TRBJ2-4|TRBD1|-
CSVEEPQGELKNIQYF
TGCAGCGTTGAAGAGCCCCAGGGGGAGCTCAAAAACATTCAGTACTTC
>TRBV7-8|TRBJ2-7|TRBD2|-
CASSLGRSSGIYEQYF
TGTGCCAGCAGCTTAGGGCGGTCTAGCGGCATCTACGAGCAGTACTTC
>TRBV7-9|TRBJ1-4|-|few
CATRSGLDEKLFF
TGTGCCACCAGGTCGGGGCTGGATGAAAAACTGTTTTTT
>TRBV24-1|TRBJ2-1|-|-
CATSDTDRNEQFF
TGTGCCACCAGTGATACGGACCGAAATGAGCAGTTCTTC
>TRBV29-1|TRBJ1-1|-|many
CSVAVGVNTEAFF
TGCAGCGTTGCGGTAGGCGTTAACACTGAAGCTTTCTTT
>TRBV7-2|TRBJ2-5|-|many
CASSLSRGQETQYF
TGTGCCAGCAGCTTATCCAGGGGCCAAGAGACCCAGTACTTC
>TRBV7-2|TRBJ2-7|-|-
CASTREQYF
TGTGCCAGCACCCGGGAGCAGTACTTC
>TRBV20-1|TRBJ1-4|-|once
CSASSHRWSEKLFF
TGCAGTGCTTCTTCACACAGGTGGAGCGAAAAACTGTTTTTT
>TRBV5-6|TRBJ2-2|TRBD1|-
CASKSIGTGVSGELFF
TGTGCCAGCAAGTCAATCGGGACAGGGGTTTCCGGGGAGCTGTTTTTT
>TRBV7-9|TRBJ2-3|TRBD2|many
CASSSSGSGADTQYF
TGTGCCAGCAGCTCAAGCGGGAGCGGGGCAGATACGCAGTATTTT
>TRBV29-1|TRBJ2-1|TRBD2|-
CSGTGGDGNNEQFF
TGCAGCGGAACGGGAGGCGATGGAAACAATGAGCAGTTCTTC
>TRBV5-4|TRBJ1-1|-|many
CASSKGVQGNTEAFF
TGTGCCAGCAGCAAAGGTGTCCAGGGGAACACTGAAGCTTTCTTT
>TRBV9|TRBJ2-2|-|many
CASSVAVNTGELFF
TGTGCCAGCAGCGTAGCTGTGAACACCGGGGAGCTGTTTTTT
>TRBV9|TRBJ2-7|TRBD2|-
CASSDGRGSYEQYF
TGTGCCAGCAGCGACGGGAGGGGCTCCTACGAGCAGTACTTC
>TRBV11-2|TRBJ2-7|TRBD2|-
CASSASSGGGSYEQYF
TGTGCCAGCAGCGCTTCCTCGGGCGGGGGATCCTACGAGCAGTACTTC
>TRBV29-1|TRBJ1-1|-|-
CSSGTANTEAFF
TGCAGCTCCGGGACGGCGAACACTGAAGCTTTCTTT
>TRBV5-6|TRBJ1-1|TRBD1|many
CASSLRDRVAFF
TGTGCCAGCAGCTTGAGAGACAGGGTAGCTTTCTTT
>TRBV6-1|TRBJ2-2|-|many
CASNGLLNTGELFF
TGTGCCAGCAATGGACTGCTGAACACCGGGGAGCTGTTTTTT
>TRBV11-2|TRBJ2-5|TRBD1|-
CASSAGTGETQYF
TGTGCCAGCAGCGCCGGGACAGGGGAGACCCAGTACTTC
>TRBV2|TRBJ1-6|-|-
CASTRDTFLIPLHF
TGTGCCAGCACCCGGGACACCTTTTTGATCCCCCTCCACTTT